Below, 14 T cell receptor beta chains from the same sample are listed, as sequenced in a study of T cell responses to AZD1222 COVID-19 vaccine. Repertoires were generated with immunoSEQ multiplex PCR, while TCRdb's copy carries only in-frame clones and drops some. The table records 150,000 to 200,000 clones, almost 95% of them present only once. The source was peripheral blood, collected on day 0 of AZD1222 vaccination. The origin of the receptors is an adult in good health.

The rearrangement joins TRBV6-1 to TRBJ1-6, with D possibly TRBD1 on 5 matching bases. The germline V gene encodes CDR1 MNHNS and CDR2 SASEGT. The CDR3 covers 15 residues. V was trimmed by 3 bases and J by 3 bases, leaving 9 bases between them. Here the CDR3 reads CASSDQGFYNSPLHF. The CDR3 DNA sequence: TGTGCCAGCAGTGACCAGGGATTCTATAATTCACCCCTCCACTTT.

V and J are TRBV2 and TRBJ1-4; TRBD1 matches at 9 bases. This CDR3 spans 14 amino acids. The germline V gene has CDR1 SNHLY and CDR2 FYNNEI. The junction had 3 bases not matched to a gene; V was cut back by 6 bases and J by 4 bases. CDR3 loop: CASSGTGFNEKLFF. The CDR3 nucleotides read TGTGCCAGCAGCGGGACAGGGTTTAATGAAAAACTGTTTTTT.

This chain connects TRBV11-3 to TRBJ2-7; 8 nucleotides line up with TRBD1. The CDR3 contains 14 residues. With 5 bases clipped from V and 0 bases from J, the junction kept 3 bases outside the gene matches. Germline loops: CDR1 SGHNT, CDR2 YENEEA. The CDR3 region is CASSRGQGSYEQYF. DNA of the CDR3: TGTGCCAGCAGCCGCGGACAGGGCTCCTACGAGCAGTACTTC.

The gene calls are TRBV7-2 and TRBJ1-1; TRBD1 agrees at 8 bases. J gave up 2 bases and V 1 base, and 3 bases lay outside the gene matches. CDR1 SGHTA and CDR2 FQGNSA come from the germline V gene. This CDR3 comprises 15 residues. CDR3 sequence: CASSLEDRANTEAFF. CDR3 DNA: TGTGCCAGCAGCTTAGAGGACAGGGCAAACACTGAAGCTTTCTTT.

V and J are TRBV5-1 and TRBJ1-5; 9 bases line up with TRBD1. The CDR3 totals 16 residues. CDR1 is SGHRS, CDR2 YFSETQ, per germline. Trimming took 0 bases from V and 7 from J; bases not matched to a gene: 8. The CDR3 is CASSLGTGGRGQPQHF. As DNA, the CDR3 is TGCGCCAGCAGCTTGGGTACAGGGGGCCGAGGACAGCCCCAGCATTTT.

The chain is built from TRBV20-1 and TRBJ1-2, with D unresolved. CDR1 is DFQATT, CDR2 SNEGSKA, per germline (reference sequence). The CDR3 runs to 11 residues. Trimming removed 3 bases from V and 8 bases from J, with 10 bases in between. The CDR3 DNA reads TGCAGTGCTAGGAGCGGAGACGGCTACACCTTC. Residues: CSARSGDGYTF.

This sequence joins TRBV9 and TRBJ1-2; the match to TRBD1 covers 8 bases. CDR1 is SGDLS and CDR2 is YYNGEE in the germline V gene. After removal of 0 bases from V and 2 bases from J, the junction contained 0 bases not matched to a gene. The CDR3 is 14 amino acids. The CDR3 here is CASSVGQGNYGYTF. CDR3 bases: TGTGCCAGCAGCGTAGGACAGGGGAACTATGGCTACACCTTC.

This chain joins TRBV11-1 and TRBJ1-4, with a possible D match to TRBD1 (6 bases). Germline-derived CDR1 and CDR2 are SGHAT and FQDESV (reference sequence). This CDR3 is 15 amino acids long. V lost 2 bases, J lost 3 bases, and 10 bases lay in between. Written as DNA, the CDR3 is TGTGCCAGCAGCTTAAACGGACAGTCTAATGAAAAACTGTTTTTT. Its protein is CASSLNGQSNEKLFF.

This clone was detected once. The V and J genes are TRBV3-1 (or the pseudogene TRBV3-2) and TRBJ1-3; D call uncertain. This CDR3 is built from 16 residues. The V gene's germline CDR1 is LGHDT and CDR2 YNNKEL (reference sequence). Deletions cut 1 base from V and 1 base from J, with 11 bases between. The DNA for the CDR3 is TGTGCCAGCAGCCAAGGATTTTCGGAGTCTGGAAACACCATATATTTT. It encodes CASSQGFSESGNTIYF.

This rearrangement joins TRBV28 to TRBJ1-3; D ambiguous. In germline, CDR1 is MDHEN, CDR2 SYDVKM. V lost 8 bases and J lost 4, with 15 bases in between. The CDR3 runs 14 residues. In DNA form, the CDR3 reads TGTGCCAGCGGATTATCCAGGCCCGGAAACACCATATATTTT. It encodes CASGLSRPGNTIYF.

The chain joins TRBV6-5 to TRBJ1-5; no definite D call. Germline V gene data show CDR1 as MNHEY and CDR2 as SVGAGI. Trimming cost V 8 bases and J 5 bases, with 13 bases left between them. The CDR3 sequence is 13 residues long. The CDR3 nucleotides are TGTGCCAGCTTCGCAAATTCGTATCAGCCCCAGCATTTT. Translating it yields CASFANSYQPQHF.

The chain carries TRBV7-9 and TRBJ2-5; D may correspond to TRBD1 or TRBD2 (6 bases each). V was cut by 8 bases and J by 5 bases, with 18 bases left in between. CDR3 length equals 14 residues. Germline CDR1 is SEHNR and CDR2 is FQNEAQ (reference sequence). The CDR3: CASEGRQGLETQYF. CDR3 DNA: TGTGCCAGCGAGGGGAGGCAGGGGCTTGAGACCCAGTACTTC.

The chain combines TRBV27 with TRBJ1-1; TRBD1 matches 7 bases. The CDR3 sequence is 14 residues long. Germline assignment: CDR1 MNHEY and CDR2 SMNVEV (reference sequence). Trimming cost V 5 bases and J 8 bases; bases outside gene matches: 11. The DNA for the CDR3 is TGTGCCAGCAGTGCGACGTGGGACAGTGGGGAAGCTTTCTTT. This sequence encodes CASSATWDSGEAFF.

V is TRBV7-2 and J is TRBJ2-1; D gene unclear. The ends were cut back, 5 bases at V and 0 bases at J, with 17 bases in the middle. Germline loops: CDR1 SGHTA, CDR2 FQGNSA. The CDR3 has 17 amino acids. The CDR3 region is CASSHRQSASSYNEQFF. The CDR3 DNA sequence: TGTGCCAGCAGCCATAGGCAGAGCGCCAGCTCCTACAATGAGCAGTTCTTC. Using reference TRBV7-2 and TRBJ2-1 for the parts outside the CDR3, the full variable domain is GAGVSQSPSNKVTEKGKDVELRCDPISGHTALYWYRQSLGQGLEFLIYFQGNSAPDKSGLPSDRFSAERTGGSVSTLTIQRTQQEDSAVYLCASSHRQSASSYNEQFFGPGTRLTVL.